These 19 T cell receptor beta chains were sequenced from one sample in a study of blood T cell repertoires in COVID-19. Profiling relied on immunoSEQ multiplex PCR, and the TCRdb table lists in-frame clones only, not all of them. The sample contains around 380,000 clones, approximately 89% of which appear only once. The specimen was PBMCs or T cells enriched from blood (not recorded which). These receptors were collected from a man under 40 who had recovered from COVID-19.

The chain has TRBV30 and TRBJ1-1, with D possibly TRBD1 on 5 matching bases. Trimming took off 4 bases at V and 6 bases at J, with 12 bases between the two ends. In germline, CDR1 is GTSNPN, CDR2 SVGIG (reference sequence). There are 12 residues in the CDR3. The CDR3 sequence is CAWNPGAAEAFF. The CDR3 DNA sequence: TGTGCCTGGAACCCTGGGGCCGCTGAAGCTTTCTTT.

The CDR3 region has the DNA TGTGCCAGTAGTATCGGGGGTTTGGGGAACGAGCAGTACTTC. Residues: CASSIGGLGNEQYF. V gene TRBV19 combines with J gene TRBJ2-7; TRBD2 might be the D (6 bases). V was clipped by 3 bases and J by 5 bases, with 14 bases between them. Germline loops: CDR1 LNHDA, CDR2 SQIVND (reference sequence). This CDR3 spans 14 amino acids.

This chain links TRBV27 with TRBJ1-6; a possible D gene is TRBD1 (6 bases). Germline lookup yields CDR1 MNHEY and CDR2 SMNVEV (reference sequence). The CDR3 is 13 residues long. V was shortened by 2 bases and J by 7 bases, with 6 bases between the two germline ends. The CDR3 is CASSLQGNSPLHF. The DNA for the CDR3 is TGTGCCAGCAGTTTACAGGGGAATTCACCCCTCCACTTT.

This chain uses TRBV29-1 with TRBJ1-4; 8 nucleotides line up with TRBD1. The CDR3 sequence is 15 residues long. Germline values: CDR1 SQVTM, CDR2 ANQGSEA. J gave up 0 bases and V 4 bases, and 4 bases lay outside the gene matches. The CDR3 region has the DNA TGCAGCGTTGGGACAGGGACGGCAACTAATGAAAAACTGTTTTTT. Its protein is CSVGTGTATNEKLFF.

The chain combines TRBV5-4 with TRBJ1-1, with D unclear. There are 15 residues in the CDR3. Germline assignment: CDR1 SGHNT and CDR2 YYREEE (reference sequence). V was trimmed by 0 bases and J by 1 base, leaving 10 bases between them. DNA for the CDR3: TGTGCCAGCAGCTTGGGAGGGAATGGGAACACTGAAGCTTTCTTT. This encodes CASSLGGNGNTEAFF.

The chain links TRBV2 to TRBJ2-3; possibly TRBD1 for D (6 bases). In germline, CDR1 is SNHLY, CDR2 FYNNEI. V lost 8 bases, J lost 2 bases, and 8 bases lay in between. The CDR3 runs to 12 residues. The CDR3 spells CASGQNTDTQYF. The CDR3 bases are TGTGCCAGCGGACAGAACACAGATACGCAGTATTTT.

The chain carries TRBV10-3 and TRBJ1-1; D perhaps matches TRBD1 (5 bases). This CDR3 region has 13 residues. The V end was cut by 7 bases, the J end by 6 bases, with 15 bases between. Germline V CDR1 and CDR2: ENHRY, SYGVKD. The CDR3 spells CAITQDRVSEAFF. The CDR3, as DNA: TGTGCCATCACCCAAGACAGAGTCTCTGAAGCTTTCTTT.

This rearrangement joins TRBV5-6 to TRBJ2-1, with D maybe TRBD2 (6 bases). Trimming pared 5 bases from V and 6 bases from J, leaving 18 bases between. Germline values: CDR1 SGHDT, CDR2 YYEEEE. The length of the CDR3 is 15 residues. The CDR3 nucleotides read TGTGCCAGCAGTACCGGGTGGGGGGACGGCAATGAGCAGTTCTTC. It yields the protein CASSTGWGDGNEQFF.

This clone has only a few counts. V usage is TRBV5-4 and J usage is TRBJ2-1; the D gene is possibly TRBD2 (6 bases). With 6 bases removed from V and 5 bases from J, the gap between germline ends came to 18 bases. This CDR3 region has 15 residues. In germline, CDR1 is SGHNT, CDR2 YYREEE (reference sequence). In DNA, the CDR3 is TGTGCCAGCACCCCCGGGGGAGTTAGCAACAATGAGCAGTTCTTC. It translates to CASTPGGVSNNEQFF.

The V call is TRBV5-1, the J call TRBJ1-1; weak D call: TRBD1 (5 bases). V was shortened by 3 bases and J by 5 bases, with 14 bases between the two germline ends. The length of the CDR3 is 14 residues. The V gene's germline CDR1 is SGHRS and CDR2 YFSETQ. The CDR3 DNA is TGCGCCAGCAGCTCGCAGGGCCAAGGGACTGAAGCTTTCTTT. Its protein is CASSSQGQGTEAFF. Complete variable domain (other parts from reference TRBV5-1 and TRBJ1-1): KAGVTQTPRYLIKTRGQQVTLSCSPISGHRSVSWYQQTPGQGLQFLFEYFSETQRNKGNFPGRFSGRQFSNSRSEMNVSTLELGDSALYLCASSSQGQGTEAFFGQGTRLTVV.

The chain employs TRBV2 and TRBJ1-1; no firm D call. CDR1 and CDR2 from the germline V gene are SNHLY and FYNNEI. The CDR3 spans 13 residues. The germline V and J ends were trimmed by 7 bases and 1 base, with 10 bases remaining between them. CDR3 coding DNA: TGTGCCAGCAAGGCGGATTCGAACACTGAAGCTTTCTTT. Its protein product is CASKADSNTEAFF.

The rearrangement links TRBV25-1 to TRBJ1-2; weak D call: TRBD1 (5 bases). CDR1 and CDR2 from the germline V gene are MGHDK and SYGVNS. V dropped 4 bases and J dropped 8 bases, with 8 bases sitting between them. The CDR3 runs to 11 residues. The CDR3, as DNA: TGTGCCAGCAGTGGGGGCTGGGGCTACACCTTC. It is translated as CASSGGWGYTF.

This sequence joins TRBV7-9 and TRBJ1-1, with 7 bases lining up with TRBD1. The CDR3 consists of 15 residues. Germline V gene lookup returns CDR1 SEHNR and CDR2 FQNEAQ (reference sequence). Trimming removed 1 base from V and 11 bases from J; junction bases left unmatched: 13. The CDR3 protein is CASSLVGDREYAAFF. CDR3 nucleotide sequence: TGTGCCAGCAGCTTAGTGGGAGACAGGGAGTATGCCGCTTTCTTT. The full variable domain, in which reference TRBV7-9 and TRBJ1-1 provide the parts outside the CDR3, is DTGVSQNPRHKITKRGQNVTFRCDPISEHNRLYWYRQTLGQGPEFLTYFQNEAQLEKSRLLSDRFSAERPKGSFSTLEIQRTEQGDSAMYLCASSLVGDREYAAFFGQGTRLTVV.

The chain recombines TRBV5-5 with TRBJ1-5; 7 bases line up with TRBD1. V lost 7 bases, J lost 3 bases, and 4 bases stayed unmatched. CDR1 is SGHKS, CDR2 YYEKEE, per germline (reference sequence). This CDR3 spans 13 amino acids. CDR3 nucleotide sequence: TGTGCCAGCGGCGGGACAGCCAATCAGCCCCAGCATTTT. Amino acids: CASGGTANQPQHF.

The V gene is TRBV10-1, the J gene TRBJ1-2, with unresolved D. The germline gives CDR1 WNHNN, CDR2 SYGVQD (reference sequence). The CDR3 consists of 12 residues. V lost 3 bases to trimming and J lost 8 bases, with 10 bases between them. CDR3 region: CASSDPMGGYTF. The CDR3 nucleotides are TGCGCCAGCAGTGACCCCATGGGCGGCTACACCTTC.

The chain links TRBV7-2 to TRBJ1-1, with D possibly being TRBD1 (5 bases). Germline V CDR1 and CDR2: SGHTA, FQGNSA. V was clipped by 5 bases and J by 5 bases, with 15 bases between them. CDR3 length: 14 residues. The DNA for the CDR3 is TGTGCCAGCAGCGGCACGGGGGAGTGGACTGAAGCTTTCTTT. This sequence encodes CASSGTGEWTEAFF.

The gene calls are TRBV2 and TRBJ1-2, with D perhaps matching TRBD1 (6 bases). V lost 5 bases and J lost 4, with 14 bases in between. The CDR3 loop spans 14 amino acids. Germline CDR1 reads SNHLY; CDR2 reads FYNNEI. As DNA, the CDR3 is TGTGCCAGCAGTCGGGACATGCTGGGCTATGGCTACACCTTC. Translated, it gives CASSRDMLGYGYTF.

The chain recombines TRBV5-1 with TRBJ2-5; TRBD2 might be the D (6 bases). This CDR3 contains 14 residues. Germline lookup yields CDR1 SGHRS and CDR2 YFSETQ. V lost 4 bases and J lost 1, with 11 bases in between. The CDR3 DNA follows: TGCGCCAGCAGCCCCGGGGAGGTCCAAGAGACCCAGTACTTC. This translates into CASSPGEVQETQYF.

The genes are TRBV10-1 and TRBJ2-7, with D possibly being TRBD1 (6 bases). CDR3 length: 13 residues. Germline CDR1 reads WNHNN; CDR2 reads SYGVQD (reference sequence). The V end lost 3 bases, the J end lost 4 bases, and 10 bases lay between the germline ends. The CDR3 coding sequence is TGCGCCAGCAGTGACGCGAGGGGGTACGAGCAGTACTTC. It is translated as CASSDARGYEQYF.